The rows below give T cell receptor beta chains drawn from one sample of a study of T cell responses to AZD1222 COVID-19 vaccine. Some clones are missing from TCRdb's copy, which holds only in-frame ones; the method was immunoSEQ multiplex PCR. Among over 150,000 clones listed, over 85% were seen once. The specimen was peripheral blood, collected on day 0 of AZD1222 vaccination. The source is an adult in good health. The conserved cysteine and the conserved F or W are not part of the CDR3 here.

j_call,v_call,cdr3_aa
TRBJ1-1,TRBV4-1,ASSQGPGISEAF
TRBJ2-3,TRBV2,ASSVGWITDTQY
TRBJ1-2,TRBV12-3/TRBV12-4,ASTGLNYGYT
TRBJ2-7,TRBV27,ASSPRASYEQY
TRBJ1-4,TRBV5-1,ASSLQGRTNEKLF
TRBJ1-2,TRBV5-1,ASSPGQAGGGYT
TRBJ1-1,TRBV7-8,ASSLSGGATEAF
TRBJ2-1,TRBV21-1,ASSKGPPSGRGGYNEQF
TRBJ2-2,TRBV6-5,AATQPNTGELF
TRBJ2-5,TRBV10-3,AIRGDPNQETQY